This T cell receptor beta chain stems from a study of T cells in Graves' hyperthyroidism and ophthalmopathy. As for the study in general: Staff took peripheral blood when the initial diagnosis was made, before any treatment began.

TCR beta CDR3 sequences were amplified from RNA transcripts. A set of HTBI primers served as the primers for a first-round RT-PCR of the TCR CDR3. Each CDR3 protein is one row after TCRdb ran MiXCR on the multiplex PCR reads. The profile shows approximately 270,000 distinct CDR3 sequences, less than 15% of them singletons. This clonotype was seen at least ten times. The V gene lost 2 bases and the J gene lost 2 bases, with 6 bases spanning the gap. CDR3 length: 13 amino acids. CDR1 and CDR2 from the germline V gene are MNHEY and SVGEGT. The origin of this receptor is a woman between 35 and 50 years old with Graves' hyperthyroidism that later progressed to Graves' ophthalmopathy. The specimen sequenced was blood. This chain connects TRBV6-2 or TRBV6-3 to TRBJ2-5; possibly TRBD2 for D (5 bases). CDR3 loop: CASSYPGQETQYF. The CDR3 DNA reads TGTGCCAGCAGTTACCCGGGACAAGAGACCCAGTACTTC.